This T cell receptor (beta chain) was sequenced for a study of shared clonotypes between healthy human individuals. Study-level information: Each donor contributed plates that comprised three CD4 naive, three CD4 memory, two CD8 naive and one CD8 memory. Study outcomes and limitations: Several donors held about 5% of naive CD4 clonotypes in common. Clonotypes shared by all four donors outscored non-shared clonotypes in generation probability.

Positively selected for CCR7, the CD45RO-negative cells used as naive CD8 cells excluded terminally differentiated effector memory CD45RA+ cells. Worth noting for this clone: Its target is unknown.

The CDR3 is 19 residues long. Trimming took 6 bases from V and 2 from J; bases not matched to a gene: 18. Germline assignment: CDR1 MNHGY and CDR2 SAAAGT. Original processing notes: Filtering was not the same, since immunoSEQ gave junction-only sequences without quality scores. The method was immunoSEQ multiplex PCR; TCRdb's version includes in-frame clones alone and lacks a portion of them. For V, J and clone size, that table is used; D and trimming come from the DNA. The sample has about 1,800,000 clones, roughly 94% seen once; the top ten hold under 1.5%. This chain links TRBV6-8 with TRBJ2-1; 8 bases are a match to TRBD2. Source material: naive CD8+ T cells sorted from blood. The TCR sequence derives from a man between 18 and 35 years old in good health. Here the CDR3 DNA reads TGTGCCAGCAGCCCCGACCAGCGGGAGCGCCGAGCTGCCTACAATGAGCAGTTCTTC. Translated, it gives CASSPDQRERRAAYNEQFF.